This T cell receptor beta chain was recovered during a study of shared clonotypes between healthy human individuals. Background on the study: Every donor yielded three CD4 naive, three CD4 memory, two CD8 naive and one CD8 memory plate.

Germline CDR1 and CDR2: SGHVS and FNYEAQ. V trimming: 2 bases; J trimming: 8 bases; junction bases outside the gene matches: 5. This CDR3 has 15 residues. The assay used deep level. Methods used by the authors: ImmunoSEQ output held junction-only sequences without quality scores, so filtering differed. TCRdb keeps only in-frame clones here, not all; method: immunoSEQ multiplex PCR. That table gives V, J and clone size, and the DNA gave D and trimming. This sample carries under 550,000 clones, 90% to 97% of them seen once, and the ten largest clones take about 0.064%. The chain carries TRBV7-6 and TRBJ1-4, with 10 positions matching TRBD1. Sequenced input: naive CD4+ T cells sorted from blood. As for subset: CD45RA+ positively selected. The TCR originated in a young woman in good health. The CDR3 DNA sequence: TGTGCCAGCAGCTTACCGGGACAGGGGATCGAAAAACTGTTTTTT. Its translation: CASSLPGQGIEKLFF.